These T cell receptor beta chains were read from a single sample in a study of cytomegalovirus exposure and HLA in healthy donors. Generated by immunoSEQ multiplex PCR, the TCRdb table keeps only in-frame clones and is missing some. The profile covers over 95,000 clones, with 82% appearing a single time and 2.5% taken by the ten largest. The sequenced material came from PBMCs. All receptors come from a young woman in good health and CMV-seronegative. The CDR3 runs from the conserved cysteine through the conserved F or W. A D gene is named only where the DNA matches it firmly. Clone sizes are given selectively: once, few, many, or a class where the clone is expanded.

TRBV4-2	.	TRBJ2-7	.	14	CASSQDGLGLKQYF	TGTGCCAGCAGCCAAGATGGGTTGGGGCTAAAGCAGTACTTC
TRBV27	.	TRBJ2-3	TRBD2	15	CASSGGGAVADTQYF	TGTGCCAGTTCGGGCGGGGGGGCCGTTGCAGATACGCAGTATTTT
TRBV5-1	.	TRBJ2-5	.	13	CASSLTGRETQYF	TGCGCCAGCAGCTTGACAGGGAGAGAGACCCAGTACTTC
TRBV7-9	.	TRBJ2-5	.	15	CASSLRTGTQETQYF	TGTGCCAGCAGCCTAAGAACCGGGACACAAGAGACCCAGTACTTC
TRBV5-4	.	TRBJ1-1	.	13	CASSFDRNTEAFF	TGTGCCAGCAGCTTCGACAGGAACACTGAAGCTTTCTTT
TRBV28	.	TRBJ2-4	.	15	CASRPRGEAKNIQYF	TGTGCCAGCAGGCCCAGGGGGGAGGCCAAAAACATTCAGTACTTC
TRBV7-9	.	TRBJ1-1	TRBD1	16	CASSRTGDTMNTEAFF	TGTGCCAGCAGCCGGACAGGGGATACCATGAACACTGAAGCTTTCTTT
TRBV19	.	TRBJ1-5	.	14	CASSIDSPNQPQHF	TGTGCCAGTAGTATAGACAGTCCTAATCAGCCCCAGCATTTT
TRBV7-7	.	TRBJ2-3	.	13	CASSPTSADTQYF	TGTGCCAGCAGCCCGACTAGTGCAGATACGCAGTATTTT
TRBV7-9	.	TRBJ2-3	TRBD1	15	CASSPGQPDTDTQYF	TGTGCCAGCAGCCCGGGACAGCCAGACACAGATACGCAGTATTTT
TRBV7-2	.	TRBJ1-3	.	14	CASSLGARWNTIYF	TGTGCCAGCAGCTTAGGAGCGAGATGGAACACCATATATTTT
TRBV6-1	.	TRBJ1-1	.	14	CASSDARVPTEAFF	TGTGCCAGCAGTGATGCTCGGGTGCCCACTGAAGCTTTCTTT
TRBV10-3	.	TRBJ2-5	.	13	CAISGGRWETQYF	TGTGCCATCAGTGGGGGGAGGTGGGAGACCCAGTACTTC
TRBV2	.	TRBJ1-5	.	15	CASSEEQYSNQPQHF	TGTGCCAGCAGTGAAGAACAGTATAGCAATCAGCCCCAGCATTTT
TRBV7-2	.	TRBJ2-1	.	12	CASSPKHNEQFF	TGTGCCAGCAGCCCTAAGCACAATGAGCAGTTCTTC
TRBV7-2	.	TRBJ1-5	.	14	CASSQTLSNQPQHF	TGTGCCAGCAGCCAGACATTGAGCAATCAGCCCCAGCATTTT
TRBV5-4	.	TRBJ1-4	.	14	CASSLAEGSEKLFF	TGTGCCAGCAGCTTGGCGGAGGGGAGCGAAAAACTGTTTTTT
TRBV2	.	TRBJ2-1	.	16	CASSDDRGSSYNEQFF	TGTGCCAGCAGTGACGATCGGGGGAGCTCCTACAATGAGCAGTTCTTC
TRBV11-3	.	TRBJ2-7	TRBD2	17	CASSLDRLAGRSYEQYF	TGTGCCAGCAGCTTAGATCGACTAGCGGGACGATCCTACGAGCAGTACTTC
TRBV7-2	.	TRBJ1-1	.	14	CASSLAGGRTEAFF	TGTGCCAGCAGCTTAGCGGGGGGGCGCACTGAAGCTTTCTTT
TRBV19	.	TRBJ2-3	.	15	CASSPSAGVSDTQYF	TGTGCCAGTAGCCCTTCGGCCGGGGTTTCAGATACGCAGTATTTT
TRBV6-5	.	TRBJ1-2	TRBD1	16	CASSSMGRQGHIGYTF	TGTGCCAGCAGTTCCATGGGCCGACAGGGCCACATTGGCTACACCTTC
TRBV4-2	.	TRBJ1-2	TRBD1	16	CASSQEGNRGNYGYTF	TGTGCCAGCAGCCAAGAAGGCAACAGGGGTAACTATGGCTACACCTTC
TRBV11-2	.	TRBJ2-1	.	15	CASSSGAGSYNEQFF	TGTGCCAGCAGTTCGGGTGCGGGCTCCTACAATGAGCAGTTCTTC
TRBV19	.	TRBJ1-4	.	14	CASGYKAANEKLFF	TGTGCCAGTGGGTACAAGGCGGCTAATGAAAAACTGTTTTTT
TRBV5-6	.	TRBJ2-6	TRBD1	18	CASSFNGRGRSGANVLTF	TGTGCCAGCAGCTTTAATGGCAGGGGGCGTTCTGGGGCCAACGTCCTGACTTTC
TRBV19	.	TRBJ1-1	.	10	CASRGLEAFF	TGTGCCAGTAGGGGACTTGAAGCTTTCTTT
TRBV5-1	.	TRBJ2-1	TRBD1	12	CSQGGSYNEQFF	TGCTCACAGGGGGGCTCCTACAATGAGCAGTTCTTC
TRBV7-9	.	TRBJ2-5	TRBD2	17	CASSLDVLAGAEETQYF	TGTGCCAGCAGCTTAGACGTCCTAGCGGGAGCGGAAGAGACCCAGTACTTC
TRBV9	.	TRBJ2-7	TRBD2	16	CASSVASTSGPYEQYF	TGTGCCAGCAGCGTAGCTAGTACTAGCGGGCCCTACGAGCAGTACTTC
TRBV16	.	TRBJ1-1	.	15	CASSTGWGGNTEAFF	TGTGCCAGCAGCACAGGGTGGGGGGGGAACACTGAAGCTTTCTTT
TRBV11-2	.	TRBJ1-1	TRBD1	16	CASSLSPWTGTTEAFF	TGTGCCAGCAGCTTAAGTCCCTGGACAGGGACCACTGAAGCTTTCTTT
TRBV29-1	.	TRBJ2-7	TRBD2	17	CSVDQGQGLAGGNEQYF	TGCAGCGTTGACCAGGGGCAGGGACTAGCGGGAGGGAACGAGCAGTACTTC
TRBV5-1	few	TRBJ2-5	TRBD1	15	CASSLAQGAGETQYF	TGCGCCAGCAGCTTGGCGCAGGGGGCGGGGGAGACCCAGTACTTC
TRBV7-2	.	TRBJ2-1	.	15	CASSLAVTGRDEQFF	TGTGCCAGCAGCTTAGCGGTTACTGGCCGGGATGAGCAGTTCTTC
TRBV30	.	TRBJ2-1	TRBD1	14	CAWSTGTGFDEQFF	TGTGCCTGGAGTACCGGGACAGGGTTCGATGAGCAGTTCTTC
TRBV10-3	.	TRBJ2-3	TRBD2	14	CAIRTSGVSDTQYF	TGTGCCATCCGGACTAGCGGGGTTTCTGATACGCAGTATTTT
TRBV7-7	.	TRBJ2-5	.	13	CASSFGVQETQYF	TGTGCTAGCAGCTTCGGGGTCCAAGAGACCCAGTACTTC
TRBV7-8	.	TRBJ2-5	.	14	CASSLVLIGETQYF	TGTGCCAGCAGCTTAGTCCTCATCGGGGAGACCCAGTACTTC
TRBV6-5	.	TRBJ2-3	.	11	CASSPGDTQYF	TGTGCCAGCAGTCCAGGGGATACGCAGTATTTT